Sequencing of this T cell receptor (beta chain) was carried out in a study of blood T cells in healthy people across ages (dated by TCRdb to between 2014 and 2017). With respect to the entire study: Template switching captured roughly one uniquely barcoded TCR beta cDNA molecule per two T cells in model experiments. The study measured age-related changes in TCR beta repertoire diversity using deep sequencing normalized with unique cDNA molecular identifiers. The study analyzed two additional independent replicas of 1 million unique cDNA reads from the same blood draw for two donors, one aged 18 to 30 and one aged 80 or older. Four age groups were formed from the donors: young (average approximately 16 years), middle-aged (around 41), aged (more than 55) and long-lived (about 80).

The library was made by 5' RACE. These reads were obtained on an Illumina HiSeq 2500. The second PCR ran for roughly 7 to 11 cycles and used a J-beta primer mix along with a sample-barcoded 5' primer. Each TCR beta cDNA molecule received a unique molecular identifier from a template-switch 5' adaptor carrying 12 random nucleotides. Each sample yielded at least 2.5 million CDR3-containing paired-end reads. The Mint cDNA synthesis kit, primed by a TRBC-specific oligonucleotide, was used to synthesize first-strand cDNA from all RNA. Following uracil-DNA glycosylase treatment, a first 18-cycle PCR with universal primers M1SS and BC2_uni_R was performed on all cDNA. On the study's bioinformatics: For normalization, 1 million high-quality reads, each with a distinct molecular identifier, were randomly selected from each sample. Reads with shared molecular identifiers were discarded instead of being binned into consensus sequences. CDR3 identification, clonotype clustering and error correction used MiTCR with a Q25 quality threshold and the strictest error-elimination algorithm. A nonparametric unseen species model with Euler transformation was used to estimate a lower bound on total TCR beta diversity. TCRdb cleaned the public reads at Q25 with fastp, built clones with MiXCR and kept in-frame beta chains. When rows share a CDR3 protein, they turn into one entry using the most common DNA and genes. TCRdb's processing, not the authors', yielded these V and J calls. Counted in this sample were 900,000 to 950,000 distinct CDR3 sequences; roughly 28% of them appeared once. Roughly 10% of the sample rests with the top ten.

The roughly 39 donors, aged roughly 6 to 100 years, were systemically healthy Caucasian individuals from Russia. Each donor gave 9 to 10 milliliters of peripheral blood, collected into EDTA-treated Vacutainer tubes. Ficoll-Paque density-gradient centrifugation was used to isolate PBMCs, with at least 6 million obtained per sample. Trizol reagent was used to extract total RNA from PBMCs, with at least 6 micrograms per sample. For every donor, an aliquot of PBMCs went through flow cytometry to measure the percentages of naive CD45RAhigh/CD27high T cells. This clonotype was detected ten times or more. Its antigen remains unidentified. Per-base qualities were not stored, and no clone one base away is much larger. Paper-wide results and their limitations: The long-lived group showed more naive CD4+ T cells, fewer expanded clones and increased TCR diversity than the aged group, suggesting age selection. A strong correlation was found between observed TCR beta diversity and the percentage of naive T cells measured by flow cytometry. Observed TCR beta diversity per million T cells fell roughly linearly with age, and a significant reduction was already apparent by age around 44. Estimates of total diversity from one million sequenced T cells were regarded as lower bounds and underestimates. Bulk unsorted PBMC profiling prevented conclusive comparison of naive and antigen-experienced compartments. Because the CMV infection status of the donors was unknown, age-related changes in expanded clonotypes may potentially have been confounded.

CDR1 and CDR2 are read off the germline V gene (reference sequence) as DFQATT and SNEGSKA. The germline V end is reduced by 3 bases and the J end by 4 bases; junction bases left unmatched: 19. Measured from the cysteine to the phenylalanine, the CDR3 is 18 residues long. Left in the record is the CDR3 DNA by itself, 54 bases read in frame from the first base. Another study also made use of these data, one on T cells of mothers and their children. Drawing on the second study: Donors were nine systemically healthy Caucasian individuals: three mothers and their six children. cDNA synthesis used all of the extracted RNA, with roughly 1.5 ug of RNA in each 15 ul reaction. In the second PCR, sample barcodes and 2-4 random nucleotides were introduced via the M1S primer. Over 8 million TCR beta CDR3 reads came from each mother, compared with 2.5 million to 3.5 million reads from each child. In both related and unrelated pairs, thymic selection shapes the output of TCR recombination in a similar way, with inherited differences having only a minor effect. Related mother-child pairs always showed normalized repertoire overlap that was slightly higher than in unrelated mother-child pairs, though the difference was never significant. No persistent microchimeric T cell clones were detected, at a sensitivity of around 97 clones per million clonotypes. In the study, deep NGS was used to compare the TCR beta repertoires of mothers and children, and features distinguishing related mother-child pairs from unrelated individuals were sought. Mothers averaged around 40 +/- 4 years of age and children averaged roughly 11 +/- 4 years. After adapter ligation with NEBNext reagents, the libraries were sequenced on Illumina HiSeq 2000 with 100+100 nt paired-end reads. To avoid cross-contamination, the mother libraries and the child libraries were prepared a month apart and sequenced in separate runs. For each donor, between about 450,000 and 2,300,000 distinct TCR beta clonotypes were identified. Naive TCR beta clonotypes were estimated from low-frequency clonotypes matched to each donor's FACS-determined naive share, without sorting.

The sequencing sample was made of blood. The receptor was derived from a woman in her forties in good health. Recombination linked TRBV20-1 to TRBJ2-5; 8 bases in between match TRBD2. The DNA reads as follows: TGCAGTGCTAGGACCACGGCACTCGGGGGGGGCCCCGGAGAGACCCAGTACTTC. Its translation is CSARTTALGGGPGETQYF.